This T cell receptor beta chain was sequenced for a study of cytomegalovirus exposure and HLA in healthy donors (dated by TCRdb to about 2017). At the level of the whole study: An earlier analysis of some 600 of the donors reported under 300 Gb of sequence data and 90 million to 120 million unique TCR beta sequences obtained from around 180 million T cells. Roughly 300 gigabases of sequencing data and approximately 85 million unique TCR sequences were included in an early release covering 550 to 800 HLA-typed donors. Of the roughly 430 genotyped donors, approximately 83% fell in the genetic ancestry cluster associated with self-reported Caucasian donors. The study was designed to test whether signatures of past pathogen exposure could be identified by cataloging public T cell receptors. The study used immunosequencing to profile the T cell repertoires of 670 or so subjects and linked those repertoires to cytomegalovirus serostatus. A separate validation cohort of approximately 120 different subjects was used in addition to the approximately 700-subject first cohort. To predict cytomegalovirus infection status, the study combined high-throughput TCR immunosequencing, statistical association of individual TCRs with disease status, and machine learning. In a later analysis, previously published TCR beta repertoires from some 640 donors were re-analyzed and high-resolution HLA genotyping was added so that TCR occurrence patterns could be studied. The later analysis used no new phenotypic data to find candidate immune exposures, relying instead on TCR beta sequences and their occurrence across donors. An earlier analysis of several hundred of the donors applied high-throughput TCR beta sequencing to assess whether each TCR beta V gene segment acted as functional or pseudogenic. Donor age, sex, ethnicity and CMV serostatus were compiled alongside the repertoire data. A later genetic analysis used genome-wide SNP genotypes for about 65% of the roughly 670 donors, treating that subset as a discovery cohort. Every discovery cohort repertoire had been produced on one sequencing platform. HLA typing covered class I and class II loci at four-digit resolution. Typing coverage varied by locus: roughly 629-640 donors for A, B, C, DRB1 and DQB1; under 550 for DQA1; around 610 for DPA1; some 470 for DPB1. Because of strong linkage in the cohort, roughly five DR-DQ haplotypes were treated as single units for association and clustering. Among 300 to 450 genotyped donors of the cohort, an average of about 240,000 unique TCR beta nucleotide sequences were sequenced per donor, about a sixth of them non-productive. What the work shows at the level of the full study, not this receptor alone: In a later analysis, 16,951 TCR beta sequences were associated with specific HLA alleles at a false discovery rate of 0.05. Most TCR sequences were observed very rarely across donors, whereas some public TCRs were present in many individuals. Most CMV-associated TCR beta chains appeared to be HLA-restricted in a later analysis, and the HLA associations seemed to be driven largely by CMV exposure. A cluster of highly shared sequence variants was judged likely to represent a technical artifact of the sequencing pipeline. The classifier was reported to diagnose cytomegalovirus status with high specificity and sensitivity in both the original cohort and the validation cohort. A further reported finding was that TCR beta sequences accurately predicted the HLA-A and HLA-B alleles for most subjects in the first cohort. The cohort was sequenced for TCR beta chains only, and without alpha or paired-chain data the features that could be detected were limited. A later analysis found that TCR association rates varied across HLA loci, with DRB1 alleles showing the most associated TCRs and HLA-C alleles the fewest. CMV serostatus was the only immune exposure information available for the cohort. The presence/absence analyses assumed that sequencing depth was roughly uniform across donors, and that assumption may not be true. Because some donors lacked HLA typing at each locus, the association tests relied only on the typed subset. In a later analysis, HLA-associated TCR beta chains showed more clonal expansion and lower generation probabilities than non-associated chains that were equally common. Linkage disequilibrium might explain the correlated functional status among segregating V segments, but an unknown experimental factor could not be excluded. Because counts were too low, some 17 rarely observed V segments, including chromosome 9 orphons, were excluded from the earlier analysis of several hundred of the donors. Several of the top co-occurrence clusters appeared to be linked to parvovirus B19, influenza, CMV and Epstein-Barr virus, according to a later analysis. The study listed 170 or so TCR beta chains as associated with cytomegalovirus. In an earlier analysis of about 540 of the donors, most TCR beta V segments were observed in productive rearrangements about 87% or about 30% of the time, broadly matching IMGT annotations. Strong co-occurrence of HLA alleles, especially DR and DQ, made assigning TCR associations to individual alleles difficult. A later genetic analysis reported fewer N-insertions in productive TCRs among donors in an Asian-associated ancestry cluster than the roughly 700-donor mean. A few of the identified cytomegalovirus-associated TCR beta chains were confirmed in vitro to be specific for cytomegalovirus antigens. An association between a missense DCLRE1C variant and V-gene and J-gene trimming of TCR beta chains was found in a later genetic analysis and replicated in an independent cohort. The authors suggested that the approach could potentially be extended to other disease states and immunological phenotypes.

Points on this clone: Its antigen is still unknown. It has no much larger one-base neighbor in the sample; base qualities were not kept.

The cohort consisted of 650 to 700 healthy bone marrow donors. Cohort members were all nominally healthy when sampled, although unrecorded immune exposures were likely present. Of the 650 to 700 cohort members, approximately 280 had positive CMV serostatus and approximately 400 had negative CMV serostatus, and CMV serostatus was not recorded for the donor. A peripheral blood sample was collected from each donor, and TCR beta sequencing was performed on peripheral blood mononuclear cells. Genomic DNA extraction from the blood cell samples was performed with the Qiagen DNeasy Blood Extraction Kit. The library was built by means of the immunoSEQ multiplex PCR assay. For the multiplex PCR, a mixture combining 60 forward primers for TCR Vbeta segments and 13 reverse primers for TCR Jbeta segments was used. Amplification of the CDR3 region of rearranged TCR beta genes was performed with a multiplex PCR assay on genomic DNA. The Illumina HiSeq System was used to sequence the amplified TCR beta libraries as 87-base-pair reads. From the authors' description of their analysis: Across the 700 or so repertoires, a later analysis counted tens of millions of unique TCR beta chains, 9.5 million to 12 million of which were shared by at least two donors. Raw reads were error-corrected and collapsed into unique sequences by a nearest-neighbor algorithm in which closely related sequences were merged to remove PCR and sequencing errors. V, D and J gene segments were assigned by aligning CDR3 sequences to IMGT reference sequences. Each retained sequence needed at least a six-nucleotide match to both a V gene segment and a J gene segment. A rearrangement counted as productive if the CDR3 had no stop codons and remained in frame with V and J, and every other rearrangement counted as non-productive. Following IMGT convention, CDR3 was defined as the stretch from the second conserved V-encoded cysteine up to the conserved J-encoded phenylalanine. The earlier analysis of 587 of the donors excluded sequences that lacked an unambiguous match to a single V gene segment. In an earlier analysis of 587 of the donors, V segments were called functional above 56.7% productive rearrangements and were called segregating when the between-donor standard deviation exceeded 5%. A statistical classification framework was built for diagnosing cytomegalovirus status from the catalog of TCR beta chain sequences. A later analysis assigned V and J genes by comparing TCR nucleotide sequences with IMGT/GENE-DB human TR gene sequences. A later analysis assigned CDR3 sequences and most-parsimonious VDJ recombination scenarios with the TCRdist pipeline. A later analysis defined each TCR beta chain by its CDR3 amino acid sequence plus V-gene family, and excluded reads lacking a unique V-gene family. As a way to deal with suspected cross-contamination and a sequencing artifact, a later analysis dropped over 550 nucleotide sequences that were highly shared and had low generation probability. For each public chain, a later analysis derived a clonal expansion index from normalized ranks of inferred template counts within each repertoire. A later analysis computed generation probabilities with a VDJ recombination model fitted to out-of-frame rearrangements, and checked the results against IGoR. In a later analysis, hypergeometric tests were used to score TCR-TCR, TCR-HLA and TCR-CMV co-occurrence, with a repertoire-size bias correction applied to TCR pairs. In a later analysis, false discovery rates were estimated by permuting HLA or CMV assignments 20 times. In a later analysis, co-occurring TCRs were grouped using DBSCAN, with TCRdist sequence similarity added in when clustering inside HLA-allele-positive subsets. Repertoires with fewer than 30,000 or more than 120,000 public chains, plus five repertoires with anomalous nucleotide sharing, were excluded from co-occurrence clustering. TCRdb took this table from immuneACCESS and kept in-frame rearrangements with V and J called. Such tables lack part of the clones; where checked against another copy, unresolved V genes explain under half of the gap, and the rest is unexplained. The D gene and trimming were derived from the DNA, and the V and J assignments and clone size from that table. The sample records 250,000 or so clones, approximately 81% of which are singletons. The ten top clones hold 1.3% of the sample.

Source material: PBMCs. This sequence was found in a human donor in good health.

The CDR3 region reads CASRRGTGEFNEQFF. The bases read TGTGCCAGCAGACGCGGGACAGGGGAATTCAATGAGCAGTTCTTC. The chain joins TRBV27 to TRBJ2-1; a stretch of 10 junction bases matches TRBD1. Clipping removes 6 bases from V and 6 bases from J, with 8 as the unmatched junction base count. CDR1 MNHEY and CDR2 SMNVEV were looked up in the germline V gene (reference sequence). The CDR3 sequence holds 15 residues, the cysteine and phenylalanine included. Only the CDR3 part of the read is kept: 45 bases, read in frame from the first base.